Each of the 2 T cell receptor beta chains below was sequenced from the same sample in a study of STAT5B mutations in CD4+ large granular lymphocyte leukemia. Generated by immunoSEQ multiplex PCR, the TCRdb table keeps only in-frame clones and is missing some. The sample lists 23,000 or so clones, about four fifths occurring once. Sequenced sample: CD4+ T cells from blood buffy coats. All receptors derive from a human donor in good health.

This clone was detected a few times. The rearrangement uses TRBV28 and TRBJ1-1, with D perhaps TRBD1 (6 bases). Per the germline V gene, CDR1 is MDHEN and CDR2 is SYDVKM. This CDR3 comprises 14 residues. The V gene lost 5 bases and the J gene lost 1 base, with 11 bases spanning the gap. CDR3 sequence reads: CASSTQDRNTEAFF. CDR3 coding DNA: TGTGCCAGCAGTACACAGGACAGGAACACTGAAGCTTTCTTT.

The chain is built from TRBV10-2 and TRBJ1-3, with unresolved D. Trimming left V 6 bases short and J 0 bases short, with 6 bases between. CDR3 length: 13 residues. Germline lookup yields CDR1 WSHSY and CDR2 SAAADI. For the CDR3, the DNA is TGCGCCAGCAGGGGAGGCTCTGGAAACACCATATATTTT. Its translation is CASRGGSGNTIYF.